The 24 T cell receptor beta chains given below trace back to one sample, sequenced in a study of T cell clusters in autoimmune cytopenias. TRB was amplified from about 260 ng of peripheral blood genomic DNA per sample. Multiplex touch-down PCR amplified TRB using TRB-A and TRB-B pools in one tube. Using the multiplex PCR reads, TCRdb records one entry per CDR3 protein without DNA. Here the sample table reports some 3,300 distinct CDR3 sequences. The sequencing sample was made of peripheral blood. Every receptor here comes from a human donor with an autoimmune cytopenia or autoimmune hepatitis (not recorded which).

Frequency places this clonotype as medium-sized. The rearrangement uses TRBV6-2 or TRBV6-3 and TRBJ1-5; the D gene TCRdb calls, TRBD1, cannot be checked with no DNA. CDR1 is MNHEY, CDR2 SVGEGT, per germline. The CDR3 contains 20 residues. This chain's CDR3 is CASSYSIRYRAEYRNQPQHF.

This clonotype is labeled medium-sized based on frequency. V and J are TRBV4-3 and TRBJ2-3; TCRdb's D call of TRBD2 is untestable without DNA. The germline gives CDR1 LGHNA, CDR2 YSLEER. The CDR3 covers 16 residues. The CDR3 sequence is CASSQVYTSSTDTQYF.

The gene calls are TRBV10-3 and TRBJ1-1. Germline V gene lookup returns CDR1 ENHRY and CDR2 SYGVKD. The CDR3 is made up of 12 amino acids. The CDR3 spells CAISESGLEAFF.

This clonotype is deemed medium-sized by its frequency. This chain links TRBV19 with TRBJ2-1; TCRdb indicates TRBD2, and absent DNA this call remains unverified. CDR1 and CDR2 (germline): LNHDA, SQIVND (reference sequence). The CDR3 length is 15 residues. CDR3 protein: CASSIWLASYNEQFF.

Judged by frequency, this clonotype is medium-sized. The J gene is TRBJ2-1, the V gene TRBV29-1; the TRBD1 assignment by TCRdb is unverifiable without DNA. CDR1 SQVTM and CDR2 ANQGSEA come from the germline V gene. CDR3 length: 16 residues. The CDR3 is CSVEDPGGTVLNEQFF.

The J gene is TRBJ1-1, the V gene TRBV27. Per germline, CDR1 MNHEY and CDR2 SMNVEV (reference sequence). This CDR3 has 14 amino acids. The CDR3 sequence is CASKEGRINTKAFF.

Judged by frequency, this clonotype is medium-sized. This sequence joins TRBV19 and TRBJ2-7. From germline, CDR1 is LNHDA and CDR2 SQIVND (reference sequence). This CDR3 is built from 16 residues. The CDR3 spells CASSTASRVAAYEQYF.

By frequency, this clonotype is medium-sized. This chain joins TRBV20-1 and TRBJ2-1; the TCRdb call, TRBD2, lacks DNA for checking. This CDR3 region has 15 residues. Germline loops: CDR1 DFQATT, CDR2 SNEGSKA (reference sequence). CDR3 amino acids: CSARPLAGDVNEQFF.

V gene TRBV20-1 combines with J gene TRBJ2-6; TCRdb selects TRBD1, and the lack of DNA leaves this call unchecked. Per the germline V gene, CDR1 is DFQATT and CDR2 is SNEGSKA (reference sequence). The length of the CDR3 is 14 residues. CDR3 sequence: CSAKGGSGANVLTF.

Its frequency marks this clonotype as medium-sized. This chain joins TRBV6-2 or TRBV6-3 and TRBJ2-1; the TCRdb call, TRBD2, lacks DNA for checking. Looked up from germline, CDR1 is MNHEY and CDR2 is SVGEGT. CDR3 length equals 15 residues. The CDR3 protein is CASSPGTSSYNEQFF.

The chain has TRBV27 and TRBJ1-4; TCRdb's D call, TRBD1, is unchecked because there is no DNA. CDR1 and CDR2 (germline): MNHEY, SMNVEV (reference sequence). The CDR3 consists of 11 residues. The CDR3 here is CASRSLGKLFF.

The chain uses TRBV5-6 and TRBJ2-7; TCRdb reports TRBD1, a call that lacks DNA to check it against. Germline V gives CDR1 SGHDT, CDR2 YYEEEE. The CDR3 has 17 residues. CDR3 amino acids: CASSLGPTGVPGYEQYF.

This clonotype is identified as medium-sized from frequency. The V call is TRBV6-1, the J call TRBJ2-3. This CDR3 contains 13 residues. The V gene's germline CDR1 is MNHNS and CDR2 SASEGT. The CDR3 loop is CASSDIGTDTQYF.

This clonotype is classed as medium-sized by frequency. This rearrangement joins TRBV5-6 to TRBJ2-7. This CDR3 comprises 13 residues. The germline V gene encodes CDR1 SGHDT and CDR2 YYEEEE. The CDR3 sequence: CASSSQVTYEQYF.

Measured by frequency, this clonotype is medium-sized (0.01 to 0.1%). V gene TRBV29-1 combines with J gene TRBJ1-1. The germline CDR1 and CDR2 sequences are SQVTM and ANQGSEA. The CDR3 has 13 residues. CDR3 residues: CSVEDGGRTEAFF.

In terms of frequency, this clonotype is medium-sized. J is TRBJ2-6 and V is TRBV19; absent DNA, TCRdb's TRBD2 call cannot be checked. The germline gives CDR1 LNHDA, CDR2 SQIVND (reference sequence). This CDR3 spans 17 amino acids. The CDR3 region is CASSNAAGGYGANVLTF.

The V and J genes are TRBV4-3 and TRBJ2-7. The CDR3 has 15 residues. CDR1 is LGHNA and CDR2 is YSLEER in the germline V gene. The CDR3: CASSQDSAGTYEQYF.

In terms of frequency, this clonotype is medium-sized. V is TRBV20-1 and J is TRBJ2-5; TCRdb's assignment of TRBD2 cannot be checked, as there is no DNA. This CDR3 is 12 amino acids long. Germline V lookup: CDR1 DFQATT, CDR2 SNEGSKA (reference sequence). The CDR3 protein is CSAVQRRETQYF.

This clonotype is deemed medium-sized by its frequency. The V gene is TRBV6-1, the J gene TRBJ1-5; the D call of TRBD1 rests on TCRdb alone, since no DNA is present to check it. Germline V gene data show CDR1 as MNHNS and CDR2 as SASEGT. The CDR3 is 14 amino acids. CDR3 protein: CASALGHVNQPQHF.

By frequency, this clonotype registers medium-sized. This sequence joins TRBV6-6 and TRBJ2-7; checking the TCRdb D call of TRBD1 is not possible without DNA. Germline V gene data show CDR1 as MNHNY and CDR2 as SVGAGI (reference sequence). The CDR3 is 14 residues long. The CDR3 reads CASSWGREASEQYF.

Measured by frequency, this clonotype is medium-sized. The CDR3 loop reads CASSPSGRARNEQFF. The chain joins TRBV6-5 to TRBJ2-1; the D call of TRBD2 rests on TCRdb alone, since no DNA is present to check it. This CDR3 comprises 15 residues. Germline lookup yields CDR1 MNHEY and CDR2 SVGAGI.

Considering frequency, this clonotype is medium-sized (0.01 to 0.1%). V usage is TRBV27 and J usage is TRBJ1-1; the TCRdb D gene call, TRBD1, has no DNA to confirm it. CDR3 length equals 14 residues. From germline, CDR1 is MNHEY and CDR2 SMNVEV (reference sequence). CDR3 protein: CASSPRGRGTEAFF.

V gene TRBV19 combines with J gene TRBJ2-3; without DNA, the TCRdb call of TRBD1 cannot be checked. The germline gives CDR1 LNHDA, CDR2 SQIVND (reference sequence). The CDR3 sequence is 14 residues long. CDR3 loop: CASSINLWADTQYF.

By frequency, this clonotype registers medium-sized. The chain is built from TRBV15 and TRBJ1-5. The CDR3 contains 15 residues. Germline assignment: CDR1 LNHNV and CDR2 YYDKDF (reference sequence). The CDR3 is CATSRGGRPDQPQHF.